These 31 T cell receptor beta chains originate from one sample sequenced in a study of T cells after yellow fever vaccination. TCRdb analysed the 5' RACE reads with MiXCR anew, one entry per CDR3 protein. This table has approximately 610,000 distinct CDR3 sequences, roughly 17% appearing once. Sequencing was performed on PBMCs, taken 5 to 6 days after the first yellow fever vaccination. The receptor set was obtained from a man between 18 and 29 years old who received the YFV17D yellow fever vaccine.

V gene TRBV28 combines with J gene TRBJ1-5; D is unclear. The CDR3 length is 14 residues. The germline V and J ends were trimmed by 5 bases and 4 bases, with 12 bases remaining between them. Per germline, CDR1 MDHEN and CDR2 SYDVKM. The chain's CDR3 is CASSPPRANQPQHF. CDR3 in DNA: TGTGCCAGCAGTCCTCCCCGGGCTAATCAGCCCCAGCATTTT.

This clonotype came up a few times. The chain has TRBV7-2 and TRBJ2-5, with 13 bases identical to TRBD2. Germline values: CDR1 SGHTA, CDR2 FQGNSA. The CDR3 length is 16 residues. The trim removed 5 bases at V and 5 bases at J, leaving 8 bases unmatched. CDR3 amino acids: CASSTVLAGGRETQYF. For the CDR3, the DNA is TGTGCCAGCAGCACAGTACTAGCGGGGGGGCGTGAGACCCAGTACTTC.

The genes are TRBV6-1 and TRBJ2-7, with D maybe TRBD1 (5 bases). V lost 7 bases to trimming and J lost 2 bases, with 15 bases between them. CDR3 size: 14 residues. Per the germline V gene, CDR1 is MNHNS and CDR2 is SASEGT. CDR3 region: CASTTYGAPYEQYV. CDR3 sequence (DNA): TGTGCCAGCACCACTTATGGGGCCCCCTACGAGCAGTACGTC.

This clonotype was seen more than once but under ten times. J is TRBJ2-1 and V is TRBV7-3, with no clear D. Germline CDR1 SGHTA, CDR2 FQGTGA. V was pared by 5 bases and J by 5 bases, with 16 bases between. This CDR3 spans 15 amino acids. Here the CDR3 DNA reads TGTGCCAGCAGCCCAGACTCCACCACCAACAATGAGCAGTTCTTC. This sequence encodes CASSPDSTTNNEQFF.

This clonotype was recorded only once. The CDR3 nucleotides are TGCGCCAGCAGCCAAGACTGGATTGCTAGTAAAGAGACCCAGTACTTC. This gives the protein CASSQDWIASKETQYF. The rearrangement links TRBV4-3 to TRBJ2-5; D unclear. CDR3 length equals 16 residues. Between the trimmed V and J ends, which lost 0 bases and 3 bases, there was a span of 14 bases. CDR1 is LGHNA, CDR2 YSLEER, per germline.

This rearrangement joins TRBV21-1 to TRBJ2-1. TRBV21-1 is a pseudogene. This CDR3 region has 16 residues. The CDR3 DNA is TGTGCCAGCAGCAATAGCTCACAGCCCTCCTACAATGAGCAGTTCTTC. This sequence encodes CASSNSSQPSYNEQFF.

This clonotype was counted at least ten times. The rearrangement uses TRBV6-5 and TRBJ1-2; 12 bases match TRBD1. Germline trimming cut 2 bases from V and 8 bases from J; bases unmatched to any gene: 9. CDR3 length: 16 residues. Germline lookup yields CDR1 MNHEY and CDR2 SVGAGI. The CDR3 DNA follows: TGTGCCAGCAGTTACGAGTGGGACAGGGGGCTGGGCGGCTACACCTTC. It encodes CASSYEWDRGLGGYTF.

This chain joins TRBV25-1 and TRBJ1-6; TRBD1 might be the D (6 bases). CDR3 length: 13 amino acids. Per germline, CDR1 MGHDK and CDR2 SYGVNS. V lost 6 bases to trimming and J lost 11 bases, with 14 bases between them. The chain's CDR3 is CASRGGLGAPLHF. CDR3 bases: TGTGCCAGCAGAGGGGGACTTGGTGCACCCCTCCACTTT.

V and J are TRBV6-1 and TRBJ2-3; no clear D. Trimming removed 0 bases from V and 5 bases from J, with 6 bases in between. Germline V gene sequence: CDR1 MNHNS, CDR2 SASEGT. The CDR3 sequence is 13 residues long. The CDR3 reads CASSEAGVDTQYF. The CDR3 region has the DNA TGTGCCAGCAGTGAAGCTGGGGTAGATACGCAGTATTTT.

This clonotype turned up a few times. The J gene is TRBJ1-5, the V gene TRBV27; unclear D gene. The length of the CDR3 is 15 residues. CDR1 and CDR2 from the germline V gene are MNHEY and SMNVEV (reference sequence). The V and J ends lost 2 bases and 6 bases respectively, with 14 bases between them. CDR3 loop: CASSLTGSGRQPQHF. Written as DNA, the CDR3 is TGTGCCAGCAGTTTAACGGGGAGCGGGCGTCAGCCCCAGCATTTT.

Comments on this clonotype: A much larger clone lies one base from this, so it may be a read error. CDR3 sequence (DNA): TGTGCCAGCAGCAAGGCCGGGGAGCTGTTTTTT. It yields the protein CASSKAGELFF. The chain links TRBV5-4 to TRBJ2-2, with D unclear. Trimming took off 4 bases at V and 6 bases at J, with 4 bases between the two ends. The CDR3 runs to 11 residues. Germline V gene lookup returns CDR1 SGHNT and CDR2 YYREEE (reference sequence).

This clonotype was counted between two and nine times. The chain is built from TRBV7-9 and TRBJ1-2; D gene ambiguous. Trimming took off 3 bases at V and 3 bases at J, with 17 bases between the two ends. From germline, CDR1 is SEHNR and CDR2 FQNEAQ (reference sequence). This CDR3 is 16 amino acids long. The CDR3 here is CASSLRYLRRDYGYTF. For the CDR3, the DNA is TGTGCCAGCAGCTTGCGGTACCTCCGTAGGGACTATGGCTACACCTTC.

This clonotype appeared a few times. The chain has TRBV9 and TRBJ2-5; D gene ambiguous. Germline CDR1 and CDR2: SGDLS and YYNGEE. V lost 0 bases and J 1 base, leaving 16 bases between the germline ends. The CDR3 contains 17 residues. DNA of the CDR3: TGTGCCAGCAGCGTAGGGGGTTGGGGTCGGACCCAAGAGACCCAGTACTTC. The encoded protein is CASSVGGWGRTQETQYF.

This clonotype came up a few times. The chain uses TRBV10-3 and TRBJ2-1; tentatively, D is TRBD1 or TRBD2 (6 bases each). The CDR3 is made up of 14 amino acids. Germline V CDR1 and CDR2: ENHRY, SYGVKD. Trimming took off 3 bases at V and 7 bases at J, with 13 bases between the two ends. The CDR3 DNA reads as TGTGCCATCAGTGAAGGGGGGCTTTGGAATGAGCAGTTCTTC. As protein: CAISEGGLWNEQFF.

The V and J genes are TRBV29-1 and TRBJ2-2; a possible D gene is TRBD1 (5 bases). CDR3 size: 15 residues. Trimming left V 4 bases short and J 0 bases short, with 12 bases between. Germline-derived CDR1 and CDR2 are SQVTM and ANQGSEA. CDR3 residues: CSVVTAHSNTGELFF. DNA for the CDR3: TGCAGCGTTGTGACAGCCCATTCGAACACCGGGGAGCTGTTTTTT.

Only a few counts were recorded for this clonotype. This chain connects TRBV4-1 to TRBJ2-7, with a possible D match to TRBD2 (7 bases). Germline V CDR1 and CDR2: MGHRA, YSYEKL. Trimming cost V 4 bases and J 2 bases, with 18 bases left between them. The CDR3 runs 16 residues. CDR3 region: CASSRTAGASAYEQYF. The CDR3 region has the DNA TGCGCCAGCAGCCGAACCGCGGGGGCCTCAGCCTACGAGCAGTACTTC.

This clonotype was picked up a small number of times. The chain couples TRBV20-1 to TRBJ2-5; D unclear. Germline loops: CDR1 DFQATT, CDR2 SNEGSKA (reference sequence). Between the trimmed V and J ends, which lost 4 bases and 0 bases, there was a span of 6 bases. The CDR3 covers 12 residues. The DNA for the CDR3 is TGCAGTGCTACGGCTAACCAAGAGACCCAGTACTTC. This translates into CSATANQETQYF.

V and J are TRBV20-1 and TRBJ2-2, with TRBD2 identical over 7 bases. CDR1 and CDR2 from the germline V gene are DFQATT and SNEGSKA (reference sequence). The CDR3 runs to 13 residues. Losses at the gene ends were 2 bases for V and 6 bases for J; bases not matched to a gene: 3. This chain's CDR3 is CSARRLAAGELFF. The CDR3 nucleotides are TGCAGTGCTAGACGACTAGCCGCCGGGGAGCTGTTTTTT.

The CDR3 loop is CASSLSASGYQETQYF. In DNA, the CDR3 is TGTGCCAGCAGTTTATCTGCTAGCGGGTACCAAGAGACCCAGTACTTC. The genes are TRBV27 and TRBJ2-5, with 8 bases aligning to TRBD2. There are 16 residues in the CDR3. J gave up 0 bases and V 0 bases, and 3 bases lay outside the gene matches. Germline values: CDR1 MNHEY, CDR2 SMNVEV (reference sequence).

The table lists this clonotype with many counts. The J gene is TRBJ1-5, the V gene TRBV12-3 or TRBV12-4, with D perhaps matching TRBD1 (5 bases). This CDR3 spans 14 amino acids. V was clipped by 6 bases and J by 7 bases, with 16 bases between them. The CDR3 sequence is CASSTGTRGQPQHF. The CDR3 nucleotides are TGTGCCAGCAGCACCGGGACTCGGGGACAGCCCCAGCATTTT.

This clonotype was seen more than once but under ten times. CDR3: CSARDRRREYNSPLHF. CDR3 bases: TGCAGTGCTAGAGATCGACGCAGGGAATACAATTCACCCCTCCACTTT. V is TRBV20-1 and J is TRBJ1-6, with D possibly TRBD1 on 5 matching bases. The CDR3 is made up of 16 amino acids. Trimming removed 0 bases at V and 7 bases at J, with 16 bases between. Germline loops: CDR1 DFQATT, CDR2 SNEGSKA (reference sequence).

The table lists this clonotype with a few counts. The chain has TRBV20-1 and TRBJ1-2; a possible D gene is TRBD1 (5 bases). Deletions cut 5 bases from V and 4 bases from J, with 14 bases between. This CDR3 is built from 13 residues. Germline CDR1 reads DFQATT; CDR2 reads SNEGSKA (reference sequence). This CDR3 is CSAHTRGTYGYTF. As DNA, the CDR3 is TGCAGTGCTCATACCCGGGGCACCTATGGCTACACCTTC.

The gene calls are TRBV7-2 and TRBJ1-3; D is ambiguous. The CDR3 is made up of 15 amino acids. CDR1 SGHTA and CDR2 FQGNSA come from the germline V gene. Trimming cost V 1 base and J 0 bases, with 7 bases left between them. The CDR3 DNA reads as TGTGCCAGCAGCTTAGACCTGGCCTCTGGAAACACCATATATTTT. Encoded protein: CASSLDLASGNTIYF.

Ten or more counts support this clonotype. The chain joins TRBV5-1 to TRBJ1-1; D is possibly TRBD1 (6 bases). Deletions cut 2 bases from V and 2 bases from J, with 13 bases between. Germline-derived CDR1 and CDR2 are SGHRS and YFSETQ. The CDR3 covers 15 residues. The CDR3 here is CASSFASTGNTEAFF. The CDR3 nucleotides read TGCGCCAGCAGCTTCGCGTCGACAGGAAACACTGAAGCTTTCTTT.

The J gene is TRBJ2-5, the V gene TRBV2; D uncertain. The V gene's germline CDR1 is SNHLY and CDR2 FYNNEI. The V and J ends lost 6 bases and 3 bases respectively, with 11 bases between them. This CDR3 is built from 13 residues. The CDR3 loop reads CASRGLRKETQYF. The CDR3, as DNA: TGTGCCAGCAGGGGCCTCAGGAAAGAGACCCAGTACTTC.

The chain couples TRBV11-2 to TRBJ2-7; possibly TRBD1 or TRBD2 for D (6 bases each). The V and J ends lost 0 bases and 7 bases respectively, with 13 bases between them. The germline V gene encodes CDR1 SGHAT and CDR2 FQNNGV. This CDR3 has 14 amino acids. CDR3 loop: CASSLDPRGGEQYF. The CDR3 DNA sequence: TGTGCCAGCAGCTTAGATCCCAGGGGAGGAGAGCAGTACTTC.

V and J are TRBV19 and TRBJ1-2; D unresolved. Germline V CDR1 and CDR2: LNHDA, SQIVND (reference sequence). The CDR3 is 13 amino acids. V was trimmed by 1 base and J by 8 bases, leaving 11 bases between them. Here the CDR3 DNA reads TGTGCCAGTAGTATAGGTCGGCCTCACGGCTACACCTTC. Amino acid sequence: CASSIGRPHGYTF.

A single count supports this clonotype. The V gene is TRBV5-8, the J gene TRBJ2-2, with a possible D match to TRBD2 (5 bases). Per germline, CDR1 SGHTS and CDR2 YDEGEE. V was clipped by 7 bases and J by 5 bases, with 9 bases between them. The CDR3 extends over 12 amino acids. In nucleotides, the CDR3 is TGTGCCAGCTTCGGAGGTACCGGGGAGCTGTTTTTT. Protein product: CASFGGTGELFF.

V is TRBV29-1 and J is TRBJ2-3; D is possibly TRBD1 (5 bases). Per the germline V gene, CDR1 is SQVTM and CDR2 is ANQGSEA. The CDR3 contains 16 residues. V lost 3 bases and J 3 bases, leaving 19 bases between the germline ends. The CDR3 nucleotides read TGCAGCGTTGATGGTGTCGGACAACAGGTTACAGATACGCAGTATTTT. Amino acids: CSVDGVGQQVTDTQYF.

This clonotype was picked up a small number of times. The chain combines TRBV12-3 or TRBV12-4 with TRBJ1-5; no firm D call. The germline V and J ends were trimmed by 7 bases and 9 bases, with 22 bases remaining between them. The CDR3 extends over 15 amino acids. The CDR3 nucleotides read TGTGCCAGCACCAAGACTCTGTCGGTGTTGCGGCCCCAGCATTTT. Protein product: CASTKTLSVLRPQHF.

V is TRBV7-2 and J is TRBJ2-5; weak D call: TRBD1 (5 bases). The V gene's germline CDR1 is SGHTA and CDR2 FQGNSA. CDR3 size: 14 residues. V was clipped by 4 bases and J by 2 bases, with 11 bases between them. CDR3 in amino acids: CASSSGYRQETQYF. Written as DNA, the CDR3 is TGTGCCAGCAGCTCAGGGTACAGACAAGAGACCCAGTACTTC. The variable domain in full, with the rest retrieved from reference TRBV7-2 and TRBJ2-5, is GAGVSQSPSNKVTEKGKDVELRCDPISGHTALYWYRQSLGQGLEFLIYFQGNSAPDKSGLPSDRFSAERTGGSVSTLTIQRTQQEDSAVYLCASSSGYRQETQYFGPGTRLLVL.